This passage covers 26 T cell receptor beta chains from one sample sequenced in a study of metastatic and nonmetastatic thyroid tumors. All patients were treatment-naive before thyroid surgery. TCRdb re-analyzed the PCR reads through MiXCR. The sample records more than 15,000 clones, 30% to 35% being singletons. The sequenced sample consisted of tumor tissue. These receptors originate from a female donor with papillary thyroid cancer or a benign thyroid nodule (not recorded which). Some clones in this sample may be carry-over from other donors' samples.

The CDR3 sequence is CASSSTVSPLHF. For the CDR3, the DNA is TGTGCCAGCAGCTCGACGGTGTCACCCCTCCACTTT. The V and J genes are TRBV11-2 and TRBJ1-6; D is unresolved. The V end was cut by 4 bases, the J end by 10 bases, with 8 bases between. This CDR3 has 12 amino acids. The germline V gene encodes CDR1 SGHAT and CDR2 FQNNGV.

The chain employs TRBV20-1 and TRBJ2-1; 7 positions match TRBD2. Trimming cost V 1 base and J 9 bases; bases outside gene matches: 12. The CDR3 covers 15 residues. Germline V lookup: CDR1 DFQATT, CDR2 SNEGSKA (reference sequence). The CDR3 sequence is CSARVTSGARVEQFF. The CDR3 DNA reads as TGCAGTGCTAGAGTTACCAGCGGGGCCAGGGTTGAGCAGTTCTTC.

This clone is classed as medium-sized. The chain uses TRBV7-2 and TRBJ1-1; D remains ambiguous. The CDR3 covers 14 residues. Germline CDR1 is SGHTA and CDR2 is FQGNSA. V gave up 5 bases and J gave up 4 bases, with 14 bases separating them. CDR3 nucleotides: TGTGCCAGCAGCCCGCCCCGGCAGGCCACTGAAGCTTTCTTT. Translating it yields CASSPPRQATEAFF.

This clone appeared a few times. The chain carries TRBV6-1 and TRBJ2-7, with D possibly being TRBD1 or TRBD2 (7 bases each). V dropped 5 bases and J dropped 4 bases, with 15 bases sitting between them. Germline values: CDR1 MNHNS, CDR2 SASEGT. The CDR3 has 14 residues. The CDR3 DNA is TGTGCCAGCAGTCGACAGGGAGGGCCTTACGAGCAGTACTTC. This encodes CASSRQGGPYEQYF.

This clone has at least ten counts. The rearrangement uses TRBV2 and TRBJ2-1; D gene ambiguous. Trimming left V 7 bases short and J 9 bases short, with 10 bases between. Germline loops: CDR1 SNHLY, CDR2 FYNNEI. The CDR3 contains 11 residues. In nucleotides, the CDR3 is TGTGCCAGCAAGCTGGGCGTTGAGCAGTTCTTC. Amino acid sequence: CASKLGVEQFF.

The chain uses TRBV20-1 and TRBJ2-2, with 8 bases matching TRBD2. This CDR3 comprises 15 residues. The trim removed 4 bases at V and 7 bases at J, leaving 11 bases unmatched. Germline V gene lookup returns CDR1 DFQATT and CDR2 SNEGSKA (reference sequence). The CDR3 reads CSAKDQTSDSGELFF. CDR3 nucleotides: TGCAGTGCTAAAGACCAGACTAGCGATAGCGGGGAGCTGTTTTTT.

This sequence joins TRBV4-1 and TRBJ1-5; possibly TRBD1 for D (6 bases). The CDR3 loop spans 16 amino acids. The V gene lost 2 bases and the J gene lost 2 bases, with 13 bases spanning the gap. Looked up from germline, CDR1 is MGHRA and CDR2 is YSYEKL. The CDR3 is CASSQTPQGRNQPQHF. For the CDR3, the DNA is TGCGCCAGCAGCCAAACCCCCCAGGGGCGCAATCAGCCCCAGCATTTT.

The chain links TRBV24-1 to TRBJ2-7, with D perhaps matching TRBD1 (6 bases). The CDR3 consists of 15 residues. In germline, CDR1 is KGHDR, CDR2 SFDVKD. V dropped 9 bases and J dropped 0 bases, with 17 bases sitting between them. The CDR3 protein is CATAFRDTDSYEQYF. CDR3 nucleotides: TGTGCCACCGCCTTTAGGGACACGGACTCCTACGAGCAGTACTTC.

CDR3 sequence reads: CAHSPDFRTEAFF. The DNA for the CDR3 is TGTGCCCACAGCCCCGACTTTAGAACTGAAGCTTTCTTT. V usage is TRBV6-1 and J usage is TRBJ1-1; D unresolved. This CDR3 has 13 residues. Germline CDR1 MNHNS, CDR2 SASEGT. The V and J ends lost 11 bases and 5 bases respectively, with 18 bases between them.

By sample share, this clone is large. This chain connects TRBV20-1 to TRBJ1-2, with 7 bases that match TRBD1. With 0 bases clipped from V and 8 bases from J, the junction kept 9 bases outside the gene matches. The CDR3 is 14 residues long. Germline V lookup: CDR1 DFQATT, CDR2 SNEGSKA (reference sequence). The CDR3 spells CSARDPDRPGGYTF. CDR3 bases: TGCAGTGCTAGAGACCCGGACAGGCCCGGCGGCTACACCTTC.

J is TRBJ2-7 and V is TRBV20-1, with no clear D. Germline CDR1 and CDR2: DFQATT and SNEGSKA (reference sequence). V was pared by 3 bases and J by 2 bases, with 17 bases between. The length of the CDR3 is 15 residues. The CDR3 loop is CSASGSTVKPYEQYF. CDR3 coding DNA: TGCAGTGCTAGCGGCAGTACGGTAAAACCCTACGAGCAGTACTTC.

The V and J genes are TRBV20-1 and TRBJ1-5, with a weak D call TRBD1 (6 bases). V was pared by 3 bases and J by 1 base, with 16 bases between. Germline V gene data show CDR1 as DFQATT and CDR2 as SNEGSKA (reference sequence). The CDR3 sequence is 16 residues long. The CDR3 protein is CSASLSGTQSNQPQHF. In DNA, the CDR3 is TGCAGTGCTAGTTTGTCCGGGACACAAAGCAATCAGCCCCAGCATTTT.

Within the sample, this clone is medium-sized (0.01 to 0.1%). The V and J genes are TRBV7-3 and TRBJ2-2; D gene ambiguous. Germline values: CDR1 SGHTA, CDR2 FQGTGA. The CDR3 totals 13 residues. V shed 2 bases and J shed 4 bases, with 5 bases lying between them. The CDR3 DNA reads TGTGCCAGCAGCTTAGCCCCCACCGGGGAGCTGTTTTTT. Protein sequence: CASSLAPTGELFF.

This clone was picked up a small number of times. The rearrangement joins TRBV28 to TRBJ2-7; 9 bases match TRBD1. Looked up from germline, CDR1 is MDHEN and CDR2 is SYDVKM. The V segment lost 6 bases and the J segment 5 bases; nucleotides outside the gene matches: 11. The CDR3 spans 15 residues. CDR3 coding DNA: TGTGCCAGCAGCGCCGCGGGACAGGGCTCACACGAGCAGTACTTC. Translated, it gives CASSAAGQGSHEQYF.

By frequency in the sample, this clone is medium-sized. This chain uses TRBV5-1 with TRBJ2-2; no clear D gene. The CDR3 runs to 12 residues. The V end was cut by 4 bases, the J end by 2 bases, with 3 bases between. The germline CDR1 and CDR2 sequences are SGHRS and YFSETQ. CDR3 residues: CASSLNTGELFF. DNA of the CDR3: TGCGCCAGCAGCCTCAACACCGGGGAGCTGTTTTTT.

The rearrangement uses TRBV6-1 and TRBJ1-1, with a possible D match to TRBD1 (5 bases). The CDR3 runs to 13 residues. Germline V lookup: CDR1 MNHNS, CDR2 SASEGT. The V gene lost 9 bases and the J gene lost 3 bases, with 14 bases spanning the gap. DNA for the CDR3: TGTGCCAGTGGGGGAGGTATGGACACTGAAGCTTTCTTT. This sequence encodes CASGGGMDTEAFF.

With regard to this clone: Compared with germline, one end of the junction differs, possibly owing to a read error. V and J are TRBV7-9 and TRBJ2-3; no clear D gene. The germline V gene encodes CDR1 SEHNR and CDR2 FQNEAQ (reference sequence). The CDR3 is 14 residues long. The CDR3 DNA follows: TGTGTCAGCAGCTTAGTTCCAGCAGCAGATACGCAGTATTTT. This sequence encodes CVSSLVPAADTQYF.

The chain recombines TRBV28 with TRBJ2-7; D is ambiguous. There are 12 residues in the CDR3. V gave up 5 bases and J gave up 6 bases, with 11 bases separating them. Germline CDR1 is MDHEN and CDR2 is SYDVKM. The CDR3 loop reads CASSPLVSEQYF. The CDR3 nucleotides are TGTGCCAGCAGTCCCCTAGTCTCCGAGCAGTACTTC.

By share, this clone ranks as medium-sized. This chain uses TRBV19 with TRBJ1-5, with a tentative D call TRBD1 (6 bases). Trimming took off 3 bases at V and 2 bases at J, with 14 bases between the two ends. The CDR3 totals 16 residues. The germline gives CDR1 LNHDA, CDR2 SQIVND (reference sequence). DNA for the CDR3: TGTGCCAGTAGTATGAACCCCGGGGGCGGCAATCAGCCCCAGCATTTT. Translated, it gives CASSMNPGGGNQPQHF.

This sequence joins TRBV7-9 and TRBJ2-7, with 8 bases aligning to TRBD1. J lost 7 bases, V lost 2 bases, and 10 bases had no gene match. The CDR3 length is 15 residues. Germline V gene lookup returns CDR1 SEHNR and CDR2 FQNEAQ (reference sequence). The CDR3 DNA is TGTGCCAGCAGCTTATTTGACAGGGGTATCGCAGAGCAGTACTTC. Its protein is CASSLFDRGIAEQYF.

This clone was seen a few times. The chain uses TRBV6-1 and TRBJ2-3, with D possibly matching TRBD1 (6 bases). The CDR3 contains 14 residues. CDR1 MNHNS and CDR2 SASEGT come from the germline V gene. The V gene lost 6 bases and the J gene lost 6 bases, with 16 bases spanning the gap. The CDR3 DNA is TGTGCCAGCAGCCAAGATAATAGGGGGGATACGCAGTATTTT. This gives the protein CASSQDNRGDTQYF.

This clone came up many times. The chain joins TRBV10-3 to TRBJ2-3; D is perhaps TRBD2 (5 bases). This CDR3 comprises 14 residues. V was clipped by 4 bases and J by 2 bases, with 10 bases between them. The germline V gene encodes CDR1 ENHRY and CDR2 SYGVKD. CDR3 coding DNA: TGTGCCATCAGTGCGGGTAGCGACACAGATACGCAGTATTTT. Its translation is CAISAGSDTDTQYF.

A few counts support this clone. The rearrangement joins TRBV24-1 to TRBJ2-7, with D unresolved. CDR1 KGHDR and CDR2 SFDVKD come from the germline V gene. The CDR3 extends over 14 amino acids. With 2 bases removed from V and 3 bases from J, the gap between germline ends came to 10 bases. CDR3 region: CATSDSSGVYEQYF. CDR3 nucleotides: TGTGCCACCAGTGATTCCAGTGGGGTCTACGAGCAGTACTTC.

This clone was observed a few times. The chain is built from TRBV28 and TRBJ2-2, with a tentative D call TRBD1 (6 bases). In germline, CDR1 is MDHEN, CDR2 SYDVKM. The CDR3 covers 16 residues. V shed 1 base and J shed 0 bases, with 9 bases lying between them. CDR3 in amino acids: CASSLSGQANTGELFF. CDR3 coding DNA: TGTGCCAGCAGTTTATCGGGACAAGCGAACACCGGGGAGCTGTTTTTT.

This clone was picked up many times. The rearrangement uses TRBV5-6 and TRBJ2-1, with TRBD2 matching over 10 bases. The CDR3 consists of 16 residues. Looked up from germline, CDR1 is SGHDT and CDR2 is YYEEEE. V was clipped by 2 bases and J by 2 bases; unmatched bases: 4. CDR3 residues: CASSFLAGGAYNEQFF. The CDR3 nucleotides are TGTGCCAGCAGCTTTTTAGCGGGGGGTGCCTACAATGAGCAGTTCTTC.

The chain carries TRBV20-1 and TRBJ2-5; D is perhaps TRBD2 (7 bases). V lost 0 bases to trimming and J lost 2 bases, with 16 bases between them. The CDR3 spans 16 residues. In germline, CDR1 is DFQATT, CDR2 SNEGSKA (reference sequence). CDR3 residues: CSARDLLGGAQETQYF. CDR3 nucleotide sequence: TGCAGTGCTAGAGATCTTTTAGGGGGGGCACAAGAGACCCAGTACTTC.